Included here is one T cell receptor beta chain sequence, with context. This entry is derived from a study of T cell responses to AZD1222 COVID-19 vaccine. CDR3 size: 16 residues. Germline V gives CDR1 MDHEN, CDR2 SYDVKM. With 3 bases clipped from V and 3 bases from J, the junction kept 5 bases outside the gene matches. Assay used: immunoSEQ multiplex PCR; TCRdb lists only in-frame clones, some missing. The data contain 160,000 or so clones, about 90% of them seen just once; the ten biggest clones take up roughly a tenth. The TCR was taken from an adult who received the AZD1222 COVID-19 vaccine. The rearrangement uses TRBV28 and TRBJ2-2, with 9 bases matching TRBD1. The source material was peripheral blood, sampled 28 days after the second AZD1222 dose. CDR3 protein: CASSFGGTGYTGELFF. In DNA, the CDR3 is TGTGCCAGCAGTTTTGGTGGGACAGGGTACACCGGGGAGCTGTTTTTT.